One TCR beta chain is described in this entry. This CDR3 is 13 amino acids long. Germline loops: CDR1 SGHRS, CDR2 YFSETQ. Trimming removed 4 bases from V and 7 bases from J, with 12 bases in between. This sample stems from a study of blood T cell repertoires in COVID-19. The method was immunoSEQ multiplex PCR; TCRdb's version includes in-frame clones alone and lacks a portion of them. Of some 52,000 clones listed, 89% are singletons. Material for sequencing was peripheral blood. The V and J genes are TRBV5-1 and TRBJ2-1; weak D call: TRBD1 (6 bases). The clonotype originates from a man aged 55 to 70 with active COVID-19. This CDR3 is CASSETGLNEQFF. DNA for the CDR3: TGCGCCAGCAGCGAAACAGGGTTGAATGAGCAGTTCTTC. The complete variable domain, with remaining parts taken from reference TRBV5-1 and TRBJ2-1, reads KAGVTQTPRYLIKTRGQQVTLSCSPISGHRSVSWYQQTPGQGLQFLFEYFSETQRNKGNFPGRFSGRQFSNSRSEMNVSTLELGDSALYLCASSETGLNEQFFGPGTRLTVL.